The 15 T cell receptor beta chains reported below all come from one sample, sequenced in a study of blood T cell repertoires in COVID-19 (dated by TCRdb to the early 2020s). Receptors were amplified or captured by the immunoSEQ multiplex PCR assay. Held by TCRdb, this immuneACCESS table contains in-frame sequences only and omits some clones. Under half of the omission traces to an unresolved V gene where checked; the cause of the rest is unknown. In all, the sample holds a few hundred thousand clones, and around 84% of those were seen once. The ten largest clones represent approximately 6.8% of the sample. The specimen was peripheral blood. Receptor source: an older woman with active or convalescent COVID-19.

The V gene is TRBV7-9, the J gene TRBJ2-1; 11 nucleotides align to TRBD2. V was clipped by 3 bases and J by 8 bases; unmatched bases: 6. The V gene's germline CDR1 is SEHNR and CDR2 FQNEAQ (reference sequence). The CDR3 covers 15 residues. CDR3 sequence reads: CASSLLAGGPDEQFF. Written as DNA, the CDR3 is TGTGCCAGCAGCTTGTTAGCGGGGGGGCCGGATGAGCAGTTCTTC.

The V and J genes are TRBV29-1 and TRBJ1-1, with TRBD1 matching 7 bases. The V gene end was trimmed by 3 bases and the J gene end by 1 base; junction bases not matched to a gene: 8. This CDR3 comprises 15 residues. The germline gives CDR1 SQVTM, CDR2 ANQGSEA. The CDR3 is CSVEVPGQKNTEAFF. As DNA, the CDR3 is TGCAGCGTTGAGGTGCCGGGACAGAAGAACACTGAAGCTTTCTTT. Drawing the rest from reference TRBV29-1 and TRBJ1-1, the complete variable domain is SAVISQKPSRDICQRGTSLTIQCQVDSQVTMMFWYRQQPGQSLTLIATANQGSEATYESGFVIDKFPISRPNLTFSTLTVSNMSPEDSSIYLCSVEVPGQKNTEAFFGQGTRLTVV.

This chain links TRBV5-1 with TRBJ2-5; possible D gene TRBD2, 6 bases. The CDR3 runs 14 residues. Germline CDR1 SGHRS, CDR2 YFSETQ. V dropped 4 bases and J dropped 5 bases, with 15 bases sitting between them. CDR3 DNA: TGCGCCAGCAGCCACCGACTAGAGGGCGAGACCCAGTACTTC. Protein product: CASSHRLEGETQYF.

The chain has TRBV4-3 and TRBJ2-2; D unclear. Germline V CDR1 and CDR2: LGHNA, YSLEER. Trimming cost V 4 bases and J 5 bases, with 8 bases left between them. This CDR3 contains 13 residues. The CDR3 DNA reads as TGCGCCAGCAGCCCACAAGAAACCGGGGAGCTGTTTTTT. Its translation: CASSPQETGELFF.

The V gene is TRBV6-2 or TRBV6-3, the J gene TRBJ1-1; D unclear. Trimming removed 2 bases at V and 5 bases at J, with 9 bases between. Germline V gives CDR1 MNHEY, CDR2 SVGEGT. The CDR3 length is 13 residues. CDR3: CASSYVEGTEAFF. CDR3 nucleotide sequence: TGTGCCAGCAGTTACGTCGAGGGTACTGAAGCTTTCTTT.

The chain uses TRBV2 and TRBJ1-1, with D unresolved. Germline assignment: CDR1 SNHLY and CDR2 FYNNEI. Trimming removed 3 bases from V and 1 base from J, with 9 bases in between. The CDR3 runs to 14 residues. The CDR3 reads CASSEENTNTEAFF. The CDR3 DNA reads TGTGCCAGCAGTGAGGAGAACACGAACACTGAAGCTTTCTTT.

The chain couples TRBV5-3 to TRBJ1-2, with D perhaps TRBD1 (5 bases). TRBV5-3 is an open reading frame whose function is uncertain. V lost 2 bases to trimming and J lost 4 bases, with 9 bases between them. The CDR3 contains 13 residues. CDR3 sequence reads: CARSLCRGYGYTF. The CDR3 bases are TGTGCCAGAAGCTTATGTAGGGGCTATGGCTACACCTTC.

The chain joins TRBV7-2 to TRBJ2-5; 8 positions agree with TRBD2. Germline-derived CDR1 and CDR2 are SGHTA and FQGNSA. The CDR3 loop spans 15 amino acids. V lost 7 bases to trimming and J lost 4 bases; unmatched junction nucleotides: 11. The DNA for the CDR3 is TGTGCCAGCACCCACTCGGGGGGGCGGGTAGAGACCCAGTACTTC. This codes for CASTHSGGRVETQYF.

This chain connects TRBV2 to TRBJ1-1; D is undetermined. The germline CDR1 and CDR2 sequences are SNHLY and FYNNEI. This CDR3 has 13 amino acids. V lost 2 bases and J 5 bases, leaving 9 bases between the germline ends. This chain's CDR3 is CASSERGPTEAFF. DNA for the CDR3: TGTGCCAGCAGTGAAAGAGGGCCGACTGAAGCTTTCTTT.

This rearrangement joins TRBV10-1 to TRBJ2-1; maybe TRBD1 (6 bases). Germline V CDR1 and CDR2: WNHNN, SYGVQD (reference sequence). Deletions cut 1 base from V and 9 bases from J, with 22 bases between. CDR3 size: 17 residues. CDR3 sequence: CASSELSGAGGSGEQFF. CDR3 DNA sequence: TGCGCCAGCAGTGAGTTATCAGGGGCCGGTGGATCGGGTGAGCAGTTCTTC.

The chain has TRBV7-8 and TRBJ2-7, with 7 bases lining up with TRBD1. V lost 5 bases, J lost 2 bases, and 3 bases stayed unmatched. The germline V gene has CDR1 SGHVS and CDR2 FQNEAQ. This CDR3 has 13 amino acids. In DNA, the CDR3 is TGTGCCAGCAGCCGAGGACAGGCCTACGAGCAGTACTTC. It is translated as CASSRGQAYEQYF.

The chain is built from TRBV7-2 and TRBJ1-1; D might be TRBD1 (5 bases). Trimming shortened V by 1 base and J by 8 bases, and 17 bases separated the two germline ends. CDR3 length: 15 residues. CDR1 is SGHTA and CDR2 is FQGNSA in the germline V gene. This CDR3 is CASSLDSGQGREAFF. The CDR3, as DNA: TGTGCCAGCAGCTTAGATTCTGGGCAGGGTAGAGAAGCTTTCTTT.

V usage is TRBV11-2 and J usage is TRBJ2-7, with D unresolved. The germline V gene has CDR1 SGHAT and CDR2 FQNNGV. V lost 7 bases, J lost 6 bases, and 25 bases lay in between. The CDR3 has 16 amino acids. The CDR3 sequence is CASIQGRQGATGEQYF. DNA of the CDR3: TGTGCCAGCATCCAAGGCAGACAAGGCGCTACTGGCGAGCAGTACTTC. The whole variable domain, filled in from reference TRBV11-2 and TRBJ2-7, reads EAGVAQSPRYKIIEKRQSVAFWCNPISGHATLYWYQQILGQGPKLLIQFQNNGVVDDSQLPKDRFSAERLKGVDSTLKIQPAKLEDSAVYLCASIQGRQGATGEQYFGPGTRLTVT.

This rearrangement joins TRBV2 to TRBJ1-1, with D possibly TRBD1 on 5 matching bases. V lost 5 bases and J 0 bases, leaving 10 bases between the germline ends. The CDR3 runs 14 residues. CDR1 SNHLY and CDR2 FYNNEI come from the germline V gene. DNA of the CDR3: TGTGCCAGCAGTAAGGGACTGCTGAACACTGAAGCTTTCTTT. This gives the protein CASSKGLLNTEAFF. The full variable domain, with the rest looked up from reference TRBV2 and TRBJ1-1, is EPEVTQTPSHQVTQMGQEVILRCVPISNHLYFYWYRQILGQKVEFLVSFYNNEISEKSEIFDDQFSVERPDGSNFTLKIRSTKLEDSAMYFCASSKGLLNTEAFFGQGTRLTVV.

The gene calls are TRBV19 and TRBJ1-3; D remains unclear. CDR1 is LNHDA and CDR2 is SQIVND in the germline V gene (reference sequence). V lost 1 base to trimming and J lost 1 base, with 5 bases between them. The CDR3 contains 14 residues. CDR3 DNA: TGTGCCAGTAGTATAGTCTTATCTGGAAACACCATATATTTT. The encoded protein is CASSIVLSGNTIYF.